A selection of T cell receptor beta chains follows, all from one sample in a study of control samples from healthy donors and cancer patients. Libraries were prepared by immunoSEQ multiplex PCR; TCRdb keeps only in-frame clonotypes and omits some of them. This sample carries about 55,000 clones, 90% to 97% of them seen once, and the ten largest clones take 0.9% to 1.2%. Sequencing used blood. The receptors shown here come from a woman aged 18-29 years in good health. Each CDR3 is given with its conserved first and last residue. The D gene is left open where the match is weak. Only part of the rows carry a size: once, few, many, or a class if the clone is expanded.

d_call: -
v_call: TRBV4-1
clone_size: few
j_call: TRBJ1-2
cdr3_aa: CASSQDRARGWGNYGYTF
cdr3_nt: TGCGCCAGCAGCCAAGATCGGGCCAGGGGATGGGGAAACTATGGCTACACCTTC

d_call: -
v_call: TRBV28
clone_size: -
j_call: TRBJ1-2
cdr3_aa: CASSSRLKYGYTF
cdr3_nt: TGTGCCAGCAGTTCCAGACTGAAGTATGGCTACACCTTC

d_call: -
v_call: TRBV19
clone_size: -
j_call: TRBJ2-1
cdr3_aa: CASSPWGREGNEQFF
cdr3_nt: TGTGCCAGTAGCCCATGGGGAAGGGAAGGTAATGAGCAGTTCTTC

d_call: -
v_call: TRBV30
clone_size: -
j_call: TRBJ1-1
cdr3_aa: CAWSVQGNTEAFF
cdr3_nt: TGTGCCTGGAGTGTACAGGGCAACACTGAAGCTTTCTTT

d_call: -
v_call: TRBV5-5
clone_size: -
j_call: TRBJ1-1
cdr3_aa: CASSREYLPSEAFF
cdr3_nt: TGTGCCAGCAGCCGGGAATACCTACCCTCCGAAGCTTTCTTT

d_call: TRBD1
v_call: TRBV30
clone_size: -
j_call: TRBJ2-7
cdr3_aa: CAWGRGSNFYEQYF
cdr3_nt: TGTGCCTGGGGCAGGGGGTCGAATTTCTACGAGCAGTACTTC

d_call: -
v_call: TRBV6-5
clone_size: -
j_call: TRBJ1-2
cdr3_aa: CASSYSEVNYGYTF
cdr3_nt: TGTGCCAGCAGTTACTCCGAGGTTAACTATGGCTACACCTTC

d_call: TRBD1
v_call: TRBV7-8
clone_size: -
j_call: TRBJ1-2
cdr3_aa: CASSYQGLGTGWGYTF
cdr3_nt: TGTGCCAGCAGCTACCAGGGGCTCGGGACAGGGTGGGGCTACACCTTC

d_call: TRBD1
v_call: TRBV10-3
clone_size: -
j_call: TRBJ1-2
cdr3_aa: CAISDWEGQTYGYTF
cdr3_nt: TGTGCCATCAGTGATTGGGAGGGACAGACGTATGGCTACACCTTC

d_call: TRBD2
v_call: TRBV9
clone_size: -
j_call: TRBJ2-1
cdr3_aa: CASSVGLAGGNEQFF
cdr3_nt: TGTGCCAGCAGCGTAGGGCTAGCGGGGGGTAATGAGCAGTTCTTC

d_call: -
v_call: TRBV9
clone_size: -
j_call: TRBJ2-2
cdr3_aa: CASSPFIVSNTGELFF
cdr3_nt: TGTGCCAGCAGCCCCTTCATTGTCTCGAACACCGGGGAGCTGTTTTTT

d_call: -
v_call: TRBV2
clone_size: -
j_call: TRBJ1-2
cdr3_aa: CAILKSRDTETNFYGYTF
cdr3_nt: TGTGCCATCCTGAAGTCCCGGGACACGGAAACGAATTTCTATGGCTACACCTTC

d_call: TRBD1
v_call: TRBV2
clone_size: -
j_call: TRBJ1-2
cdr3_aa: CASGGQTGDYGYTF
cdr3_nt: TGTGCCAGCGGTGGTCAGACAGGGGACTATGGCTACACCTTC

d_call: TRBD2
v_call: TRBV10-2
clone_size: -
j_call: TRBJ2-3
cdr3_aa: CASTGLSGGTDTQYF
cdr3_nt: TGCGCCAGCACCGGCTTAAGCGGGGGCACAGATACGCAGTATTTT

d_call: -
v_call: TRBV6-1
clone_size: -
j_call: TRBJ2-7
cdr3_aa: CASSEAAGTSYEQYF
cdr3_nt: TGTGCCAGCAGTGAAGCGGCAGGGACCTCCTACGAGCAGTACTTC

d_call: TRBD1
v_call: TRBV7-2
clone_size: once
j_call: TRBJ1-2
cdr3_aa: CASSHPRAQGGGGYTF
cdr3_nt: TGTGCCAGCAGCCACCCCCGGGCCCAGGGGGGTGGTGGCTACACCTTC

d_call: -
v_call: TRBV2
clone_size: -
j_call: TRBJ1-2
cdr3_aa: CASSPSAGVTGLYGYTF
cdr3_nt: TGTGCCAGCAGTCCCTCAGCAGGGGTTACAGGACTCTATGGCTACACCTTC

d_call: TRBD1
v_call: TRBV9
clone_size: -
j_call: TRBJ2-6
cdr3_aa: CASSRRTGVTSGANVLTF
cdr3_nt: TGTGCCAGCAGCAGACGGACAGGGGTTACCTCTGGGGCCAACGTCCTGACTTTC

d_call: -
v_call: TRBV19
clone_size: -
j_call: TRBJ1-1
cdr3_aa: CASTSLVEAFF
cdr3_nt: TGTGCCAGTACCTCCCTCGTTGAAGCTTTCTTT

d_call: -
v_call: TRBV27
clone_size: -
j_call: TRBJ1-1
cdr3_aa: CASSWGGGGTEAFF
cdr3_nt: TGTGCCAGCAGTTGGGGTGGGGGGGGAACTGAAGCTTTCTTT

d_call: TRBD2
v_call: TRBV4-2
clone_size: -
j_call: TRBJ2-3
cdr3_aa: CASSQVSAGAPYTDTQYF
cdr3_nt: TGTGCCAGCAGCCAAGTATCAGCGGGGGCCCCATACACAGATACGCAGTATTTT

d_call: TRBD1
v_call: TRBV6-1
clone_size: -
j_call: TRBJ1-6
cdr3_aa: CASSEGQGASPLHF
cdr3_nt: TGTGCCAGCAGTGAAGGACAGGGGGCCTCACCCCTCCACTTT

d_call: -
v_call: TRBV5-6
clone_size: once
j_call: TRBJ1-2
cdr3_aa: CASSLKQPHYGYTF
cdr3_nt: TGTGCCAGCAGCTTGAAACAGCCCCACTATGGCTACACCTTC

d_call: -
v_call: TRBV11-2
clone_size: -
j_call: TRBJ2-5
cdr3_aa: CASSLGHFGGETQYF
cdr3_nt: TGTGCCAGCAGCTTAGGACACTTTGGGGGAGAGACCCAGTACTTC

d_call: TRBD2
v_call: TRBV6-2/TRBV6-3
clone_size: -
j_call: TRBJ2-7
cdr3_aa: CASSLKRGWHLEQYF
cdr3_nt: TGTGCCAGCAGCCTGAAGCGGGGGTGGCATCTCGAGCAGTACTTC

d_call: -
v_call: TRBV11-2
clone_size: -
j_call: TRBJ1-1
cdr3_aa: CASSLVLNTEAFF
cdr3_nt: TGTGCCAGCAGCTTAGTCTTGAACACTGAAGCTTTCTTT

d_call: -
v_call: TRBV27
clone_size: -
j_call: TRBJ1-1
cdr3_aa: CASSLGAGSNRGAFF
cdr3_nt: TGTGCCAGCAGTTTGGGGGCAGGGTCGAATCGGGGAGCTTTCTTT

d_call: -
v_call: TRBV5-5
clone_size: -
j_call: TRBJ1-1
cdr3_aa: CASSWVSAGDTEAFF
cdr3_nt: TGTGCCAGCAGCTGGGTATCGGCCGGGGACACTGAAGCTTTCTTT

d_call: -
v_call: TRBV18
clone_size: -
j_call: TRBJ1-6
cdr3_aa: CASGQGPVGNSPLHF
cdr3_nt: TGTGCCAGCGGTCAGGGACCTGTTGGTAATTCACCCCTCCACTTT

d_call: -
v_call: TRBV5-8
clone_size: -
j_call: TRBJ2-1
cdr3_aa: CASRSGTDEQFF
cdr3_nt: TGTGCCAGCAGATCCGGGACTGACGAGCAGTTCTTC

d_call: TRBD1
v_call: TRBV11-2
clone_size: -
j_call: TRBJ1-4
cdr3_aa: CASSLTRTGGEKLFF
cdr3_nt: TGTGCCAGCAGCCTAACCCGGACAGGTGGCGAAAAACTGTTTTTT

d_call: -
v_call: TRBV12-3/TRBV12-4
clone_size: -
j_call: TRBJ1-2
cdr3_aa: CASSLQENYGYTF
cdr3_nt: TGTGCCAGCAGTTTACAGGAGAACTATGGCTACACCTTC

d_call: -
v_call: TRBV24-1
clone_size: -
j_call: TRBJ1-1
cdr3_aa: CATSGLRDKAFF
cdr3_nt: TGTGCCACCAGTGGTCTCCGGGACAAAGCTTTCTTT

d_call: -
v_call: TRBV27
clone_size: -
j_call: TRBJ1-1
cdr3_aa: CASSLTVNTEAFF
cdr3_nt: TGTGCCAGCAGTTTAACGGTGAACACTGAAGCTTTCTTT

d_call: TRBD2
v_call: TRBV7-9
clone_size: -
j_call: TRBJ2-5
cdr3_aa: CASSRSGAQETQYF
cdr3_nt: TGTGCCAGCAGCCGTAGCGGGGCCCAAGAGACCCAGTACTTC

d_call: -
v_call: TRBV6-5
clone_size: once
j_call: TRBJ1-1
cdr3_aa: CASSPNTEAFF
cdr3_nt: TGTGCCAGCAGTCCGAACACTGAAGCTTTCTTT

d_call: TRBD2
v_call: TRBV7-2
clone_size: -
j_call: TRBJ2-5
cdr3_aa: CASSSRGERGGRAETQYF
cdr3_nt: TGTGCCAGCAGCTCCAGAGGGGAGCGGGGGGGTCGGGCAGAGACCCAGTACTTC

d_call: TRBD1
v_call: TRBV7-2
clone_size: -
j_call: TRBJ1-1
cdr3_aa: CASSLARQGQAFF
cdr3_nt: TGTGCCAGCAGCTTAGCCCGACAGGGACAAGCTTTCTTT

d_call: -
v_call: TRBV28
clone_size: -
j_call: TRBJ1-2
cdr3_aa: CASKGGAVNYGYTF
cdr3_nt: TGTGCCAGCAAGGGGGGGGCAGTCAACTATGGCTACACCTTC

d_call: TRBD2
v_call: TRBV7-7
clone_size: -
j_call: TRBJ2-5
cdr3_aa: CASSLGLAGGETQYF
cdr3_nt: TGTGCCAGCAGCTTAGGACTAGCGGGAGGAGAGACCCAGTACTTC

d_call: -
v_call: TRBV7-2
clone_size: -
j_call: TRBJ1-4
cdr3_aa: CASSANRVGEKLFF
cdr3_nt: TGTGCCAGCAGCGCCAACAGGGTGGGTGAAAAACTGTTTTTT

d_call: -
v_call: TRBV12-3/TRBV12-4
clone_size: -
j_call: TRBJ1-2
cdr3_aa: CASSYTYGYTF
cdr3_nt: TGTGCCAGCAGTTACACCTATGGCTACACCTTC

d_call: -
v_call: TRBV12-3/TRBV12-4
clone_size: -
j_call: TRBJ1-2
cdr3_aa: CASTRTEYGYTF
cdr3_nt: TGTGCCAGCACCCGGACGGAGTATGGCTACACCTTC

d_call: -
v_call: TRBV5-1
clone_size: -
j_call: TRBJ1-1
cdr3_aa: CASSLYRSITEAFF
cdr3_nt: TGCGCCAGCAGCTTGTATCGGAGTATCACTGAAGCTTTCTTT

d_call: -
v_call: TRBV19
clone_size: -
j_call: TRBJ1-1
cdr3_aa: CASSMEGRHTEAFF
cdr3_nt: TGTGCCAGTAGTATGGAAGGGCGGCACACTGAAGCTTTCTTT